Listed here are 8 T cell receptor beta chains from one sample, sequenced in a study of T cell repertoires in cytomegalovirus infection. Which antigens these TCRs recognize remains unknown. TCRdb fed the reads into MiXCR, producing one record per CDR3 protein. The sample holds about 60,000 distinct CDR3 sequences; roughly a third are singletons and the top ten take 55% to 75%. The sequencing sample was made of PBMCs, sequenced either directly or after in vitro stimulation (not recorded which). The receptor source for this set is a human donor in good health (CMV status not recorded). Some clones in this sample may be carry-over from other donors' samples.

This chain joins TRBV6-5 and TRBJ2-7; either TRBD1 or TRBD2 may supply D (5 bases each). The CDR3 contains 16 residues. CDR1 MNHEY and CDR2 SVGAGI come from the germline V gene. V was cut by 0 bases and J by 2 bases, with 14 bases left in between. This chain's CDR3 is CASSYSRELGAYEQYF. The CDR3 nucleotides read TGTGCCAGCAGTTACTCAAGGGAACTAGGGGCCTACGAGCAGTACTTC.

The V and J genes are TRBV15 and TRBJ1-1, with D possibly TRBD1 on 6 matching bases. The germline V gene has CDR1 LNHNV and CDR2 YYDKDF (reference sequence). The CDR3 has 19 amino acids. Trimming took 4 bases from V and 4 from J, leaving 28 bases between them. The CDR3 sequence is CATSTADLDSFIAGTEAFF. For the CDR3, the DNA is TGTGCCACCAGCACAGCGGACTTGGACAGCTTCATAGCTGGCACTGAAGCTTTCTTT. The full variable domain, rest sourced from reference TRBV15 and TRBJ1-1, is DAMVIQNPRYQVTQFGKPVTLSCSQTLNHNVMYWYQQKSSQAPKLLFHYYDKDFNNEADTPDNFQSRRPNTSFCFLDIRSPGLGDTAMYLCATSTADLDSFIAGTEAFFGQGTRLTVV.

In this sample, this clonotype turned up a few times. V gene TRBV28 combines with J gene TRBJ1-2, with no clear D. There are 14 residues in the CDR3. From germline, CDR1 is MDHEN and CDR2 SYDVKM. Trimming left V 3 bases short and J 2 bases short, with 10 bases between. CDR3 in DNA: TGTGCCAGCAGTTTTCTGGGTTCGAACTATGGCTACACCTTC. Translation: CASSFLGSNYGYTF.

Only a few counts were recorded for this clonotype. This chain connects TRBV7-9 to TRBJ1-2; D is unclear. The ends were cut back, 5 bases at V and 8 bases at J, with 9 bases in the middle. This CDR3 contains 11 residues. Germline V gives CDR1 SEHNR, CDR2 FQNEAQ (reference sequence). CDR3 region: CASSNTRGYTF. The CDR3 DNA is TGTGCCAGCAGCAATACCCGGGGCTACACCTTC.

This clonotype has just a few counts. This sequence joins TRBV7-8 and TRBJ1-3; no firm D call. CDR1 and CDR2 (germline): SGHVS, FQNEAQ. The CDR3 extends over 15 amino acids. Trimming removed 4 bases at V and 3 bases at J, with 13 bases between. CDR3 nucleotide sequence: TGTGCCAGCAGCTCAAGAGGGATAGGTGGAAACACCATATATTTT. It encodes CASSSRGIGGNTIYF.

The chain links TRBV30 to TRBJ1-1, with D unclear. The CDR3 contains 12 residues. CDR1 and CDR2 from the germline V gene are GTSNPN and SVGIG (reference sequence). V lost 0 bases, J lost 11 bases, and 13 bases lay in between. Here the CDR3 reads CAWSVQMSGAFF. The CDR3 bases are TGTGCCTGGAGTGTCCAGATGTCTGGGGCTTTCTTT.

The J gene is TRBJ2-1, the V gene TRBV11-2, with D perhaps TRBD2 (6 bases). The CDR3 totals 17 residues. Trimming left V 4 bases short and J 7 bases short, with 23 bases between. The germline gives CDR1 SGHAT, CDR2 FQNNGV. In nucleotides, the CDR3 is TGTGCCAGCAGCTCCCCCCGGGGCGGGGCGTTTAAGAATGAGCAGTTCTTC. This translates into CASSSPRGGAFKNEQFF.

In its sample, this clonotype was seen once. The chain has TRBV7-9 and TRBJ2-3; D uncertain. Trimming took 5 bases from V and 5 from J, leaving 20 bases between them. CDR3 length equals 16 residues. The germline CDR1 and CDR2 sequences are SEHNR and FQNEAQ (reference sequence). The CDR3 region has the DNA TGTGCCAGCAGCCTGAATGCAGCCTCAGTAGGAGATACGCAGTATTTT. It codes for CASSLNAASVGDTQYF.